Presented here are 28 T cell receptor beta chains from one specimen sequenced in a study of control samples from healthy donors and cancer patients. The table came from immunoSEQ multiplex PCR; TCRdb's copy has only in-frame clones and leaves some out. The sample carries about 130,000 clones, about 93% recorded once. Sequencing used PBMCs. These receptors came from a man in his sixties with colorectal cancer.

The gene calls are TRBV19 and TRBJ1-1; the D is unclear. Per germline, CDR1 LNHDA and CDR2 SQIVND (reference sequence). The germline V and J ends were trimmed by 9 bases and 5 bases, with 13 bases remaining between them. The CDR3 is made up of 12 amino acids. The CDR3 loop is CASRQGRTEAFF. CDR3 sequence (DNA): TGTGCCAGCCGTCAAGGTCGGACTGAAGCTTTCTTT.

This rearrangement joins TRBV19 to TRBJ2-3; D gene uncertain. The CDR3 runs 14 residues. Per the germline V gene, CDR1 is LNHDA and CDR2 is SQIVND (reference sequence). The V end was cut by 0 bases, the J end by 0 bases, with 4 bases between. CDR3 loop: CASSIDQSTDTQYF. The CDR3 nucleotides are TGTGCCAGTAGTATAGACCAGAGCACAGATACGCAGTATTTT.

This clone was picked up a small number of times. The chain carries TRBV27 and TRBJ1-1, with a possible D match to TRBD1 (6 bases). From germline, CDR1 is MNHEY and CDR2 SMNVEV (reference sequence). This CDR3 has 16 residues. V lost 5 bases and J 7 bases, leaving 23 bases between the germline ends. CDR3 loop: CASSGGLGGARGEAFF. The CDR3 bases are TGTGCCAGCAGTGGGGGGCTTGGGGGGGCGAGGGGTGAAGCTTTCTTT.

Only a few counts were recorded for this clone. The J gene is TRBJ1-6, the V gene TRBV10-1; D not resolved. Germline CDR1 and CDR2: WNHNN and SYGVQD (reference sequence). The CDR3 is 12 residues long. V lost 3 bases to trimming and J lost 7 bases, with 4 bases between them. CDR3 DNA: TGCGCCAGCAGTGATGTAAATTCACCCCTCCACTTT. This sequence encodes CASSDVNSPLHF.

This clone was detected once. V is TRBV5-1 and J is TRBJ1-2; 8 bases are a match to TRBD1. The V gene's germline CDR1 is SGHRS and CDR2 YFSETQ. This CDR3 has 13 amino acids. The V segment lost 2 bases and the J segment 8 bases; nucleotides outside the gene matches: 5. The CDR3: CASSLGQGEGYTF. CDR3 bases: TGCGCCAGCAGCTTAGGACAGGGTGAAGGCTACACCTTC.

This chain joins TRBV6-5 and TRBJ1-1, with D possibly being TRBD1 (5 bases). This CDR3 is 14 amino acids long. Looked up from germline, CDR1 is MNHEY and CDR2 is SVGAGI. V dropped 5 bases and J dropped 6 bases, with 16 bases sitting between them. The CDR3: CASSTLWGGAEAFF. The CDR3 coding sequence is TGTGCCAGCAGTACGCTATGGGGGGGGGCTGAAGCTTTCTTT.

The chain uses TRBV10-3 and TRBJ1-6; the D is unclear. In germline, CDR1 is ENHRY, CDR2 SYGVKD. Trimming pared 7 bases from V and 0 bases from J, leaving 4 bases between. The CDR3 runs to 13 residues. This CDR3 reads CAITSSYNSPLHF. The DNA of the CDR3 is TGTGCCATCACGAGCTCCTATAATTCACCCCTCCACTTT.

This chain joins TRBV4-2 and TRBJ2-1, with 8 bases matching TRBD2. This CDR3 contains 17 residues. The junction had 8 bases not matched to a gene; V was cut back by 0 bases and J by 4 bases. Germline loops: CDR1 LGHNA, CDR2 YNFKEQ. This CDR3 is CASSQDWELAVYNEQFF. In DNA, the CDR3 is TGTGCCAGCAGCCAAGATTGGGAACTAGCGGTTTACAATGAGCAGTTCTTC.

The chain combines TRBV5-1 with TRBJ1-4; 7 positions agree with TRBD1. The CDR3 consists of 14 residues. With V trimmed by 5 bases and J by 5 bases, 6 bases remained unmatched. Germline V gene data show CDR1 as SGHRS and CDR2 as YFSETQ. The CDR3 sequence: CASRGGQLNEKLFF. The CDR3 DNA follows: TGCGCCAGCAGGGGGGGACAGCTGAATGAAAAACTGTTTTTT.

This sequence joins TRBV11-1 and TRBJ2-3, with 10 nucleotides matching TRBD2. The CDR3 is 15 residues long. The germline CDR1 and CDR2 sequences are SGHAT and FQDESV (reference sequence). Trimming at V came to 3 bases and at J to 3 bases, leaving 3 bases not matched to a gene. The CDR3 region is CASSLGLAYTDTQYF. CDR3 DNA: TGTGCCAGCAGCTTGGGACTAGCGTATACAGATACGCAGTATTTT.

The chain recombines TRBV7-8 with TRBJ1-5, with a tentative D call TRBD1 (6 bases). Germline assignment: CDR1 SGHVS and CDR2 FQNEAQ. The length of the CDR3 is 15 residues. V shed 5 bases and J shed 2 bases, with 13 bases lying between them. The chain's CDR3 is CASSPTGGRNQPQHF. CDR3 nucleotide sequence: TGTGCCAGCAGCCCAACGGGGGGCCGCAATCAGCCCCAGCATTTT.

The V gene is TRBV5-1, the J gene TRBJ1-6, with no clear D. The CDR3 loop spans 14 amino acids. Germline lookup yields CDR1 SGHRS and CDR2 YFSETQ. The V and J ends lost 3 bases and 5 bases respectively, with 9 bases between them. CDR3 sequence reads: CASSSGTNNSPLHF. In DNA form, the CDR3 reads TGCGCCAGCAGCTCCGGCACTAATAATTCACCCCTCCACTTT. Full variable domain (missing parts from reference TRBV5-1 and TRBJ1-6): KAGVTQTPRYLIKTRGQQVTLSCSPISGHRSVSWYQQTPGQGLQFLFEYFSETQRNKGNFPGRFSGRQFSNSRSEMNVSTLELGDSALYLCASSSGTNNSPLHFGNGTRLTVT.

Here the CDR3 DNA reads TGCGCCAGCAGCCAAGAAGGAGCCAAAAACATTCAGTACTTC. Its protein is CASSQEGAKNIQYF. The gene calls are TRBV4-3 and TRBJ2-4; D gene unclear. CDR1 and CDR2 from the germline V gene are LGHNA and YSLEER. The CDR3 extends over 14 amino acids. Trimming left V 0 bases short and J 0 bases short, with 3 bases between.

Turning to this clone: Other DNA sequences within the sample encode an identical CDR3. CDR3 region: CASSLGQAATNEKLFF. The CDR3 DNA is TGTGCCAGCAGTTTAGGGCAGGCCGCAACTAATGAAAAACTGTTTTTT. The gene calls are TRBV27 and TRBJ1-4, with D unresolved. This CDR3 comprises 16 residues. Trimming took 2 bases from V and 0 from J, leaving 10 bases between them. CDR1 MNHEY and CDR2 SMNVEV come from the germline V gene (reference sequence).

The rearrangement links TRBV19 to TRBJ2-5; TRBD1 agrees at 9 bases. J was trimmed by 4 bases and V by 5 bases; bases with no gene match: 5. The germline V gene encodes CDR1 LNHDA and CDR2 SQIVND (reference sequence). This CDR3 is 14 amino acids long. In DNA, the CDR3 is TGTGCCAGTAGTCTCGGGACAGGGAGAGAGACCCAGTACTTC. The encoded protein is CASSLGTGRETQYF.

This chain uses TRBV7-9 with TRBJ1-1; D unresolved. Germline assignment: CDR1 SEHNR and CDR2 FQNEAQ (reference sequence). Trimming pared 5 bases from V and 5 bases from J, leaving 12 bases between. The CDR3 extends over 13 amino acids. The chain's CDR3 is CASSLMERTEAFF. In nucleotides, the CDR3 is TGTGCCAGCAGCCTCATGGAGAGGACTGAAGCTTTCTTT.

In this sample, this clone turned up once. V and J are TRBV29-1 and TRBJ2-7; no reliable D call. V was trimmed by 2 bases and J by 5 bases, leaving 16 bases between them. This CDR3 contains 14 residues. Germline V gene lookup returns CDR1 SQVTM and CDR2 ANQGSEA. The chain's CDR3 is CSVEPRHKSNEQYF. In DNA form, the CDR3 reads TGCAGCGTTGAACCAAGACATAAAAGCAACGAGCAGTACTTC.

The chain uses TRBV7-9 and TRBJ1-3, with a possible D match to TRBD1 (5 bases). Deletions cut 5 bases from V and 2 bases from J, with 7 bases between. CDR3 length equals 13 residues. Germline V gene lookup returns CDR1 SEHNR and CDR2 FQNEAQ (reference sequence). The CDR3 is CASSPGAGNTIYF. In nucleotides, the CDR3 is TGTGCCAGCAGCCCGGGGGCTGGAAACACCATATATTTT.

The CDR3 loop is CASSRTGGAHQPQHF. The CDR3 nucleotides read TGTGCCAGCAGCCGGACAGGGGGCGCCCATCAGCCCCAGCATTTT. The chain is built from TRBV11-2 and TRBJ1-5, with 11 bases matching TRBD1. Germline CDR1 SGHAT, CDR2 FQNNGV. J was trimmed by 5 bases and V by 5 bases; bases with no gene match: 5. The CDR3 is 15 residues long.

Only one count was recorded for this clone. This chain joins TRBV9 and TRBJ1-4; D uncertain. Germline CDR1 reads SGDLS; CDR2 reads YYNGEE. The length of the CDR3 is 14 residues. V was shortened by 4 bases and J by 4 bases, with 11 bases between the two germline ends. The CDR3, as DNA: TGTGCCAGCAGCCTAGGCCTGATTAATGAAAAACTGTTTTTT. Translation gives CASSLGLINEKLFF.

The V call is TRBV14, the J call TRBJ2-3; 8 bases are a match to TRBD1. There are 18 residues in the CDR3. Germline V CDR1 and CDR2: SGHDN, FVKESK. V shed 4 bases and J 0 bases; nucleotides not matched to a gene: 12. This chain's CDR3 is CASSPDRGRRSSTDTQYF. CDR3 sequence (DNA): TGTGCCAGCAGCCCCGACAGGGGACGAAGATCTAGCACAGATACGCAGTATTTT.

The CDR3 region has the DNA TGCGCCAGCAGCCAAGGGACGCAGCAAGAGACCCAGTACTTC. It yields the protein CASSQGTQQETQYF. V usage is TRBV4-3 and J usage is TRBJ2-5; no clear D. CDR3 length: 14 residues. Between the trimmed V and J ends, which lost 1 base and 2 bases, there was a span of 8 bases. CDR1 is LGHNA, CDR2 YSLEER, per germline.

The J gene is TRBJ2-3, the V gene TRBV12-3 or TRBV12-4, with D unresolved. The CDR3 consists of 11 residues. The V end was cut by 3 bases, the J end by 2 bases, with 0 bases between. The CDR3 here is CASSFTDTQYF. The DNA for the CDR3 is TGTGCCAGCAGTTTCACAGATACGCAGTATTTT.

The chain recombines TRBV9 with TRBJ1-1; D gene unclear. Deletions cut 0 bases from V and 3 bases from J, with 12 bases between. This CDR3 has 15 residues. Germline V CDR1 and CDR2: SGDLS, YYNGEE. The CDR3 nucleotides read TGTGCCAGCAGCGTAGGGGGAGGTCAGGACACTGAAGCTTTCTTT. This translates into CASSVGGGQDTEAFF.

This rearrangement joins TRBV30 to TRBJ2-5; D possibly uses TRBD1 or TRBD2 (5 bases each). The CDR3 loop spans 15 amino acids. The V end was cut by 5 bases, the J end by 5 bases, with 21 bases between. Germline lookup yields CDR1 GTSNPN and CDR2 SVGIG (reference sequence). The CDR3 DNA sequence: TGTGCCTGGGGGGGACCGGGATCCAGGTGGGAGACCCAGTACTTC. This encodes CAWGGPGSRWETQYF.

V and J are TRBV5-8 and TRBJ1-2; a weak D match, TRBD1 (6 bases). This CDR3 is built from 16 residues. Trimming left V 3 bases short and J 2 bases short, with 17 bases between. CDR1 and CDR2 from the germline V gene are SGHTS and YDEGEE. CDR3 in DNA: TGTGCCAGCAGCTCTGAGAGGGGGTCCAGCAACTATGGCTACACCTTC. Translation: CASSSERGSSNYGYTF.

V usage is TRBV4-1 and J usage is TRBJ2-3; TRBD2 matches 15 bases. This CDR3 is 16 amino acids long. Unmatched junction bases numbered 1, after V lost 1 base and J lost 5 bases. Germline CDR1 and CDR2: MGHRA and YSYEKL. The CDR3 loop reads CASSQGTSGGEDTQYF. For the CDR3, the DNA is TGCGCCAGCAGCCAAGGGACTAGCGGGGGGGAAGATACGCAGTATTTT.

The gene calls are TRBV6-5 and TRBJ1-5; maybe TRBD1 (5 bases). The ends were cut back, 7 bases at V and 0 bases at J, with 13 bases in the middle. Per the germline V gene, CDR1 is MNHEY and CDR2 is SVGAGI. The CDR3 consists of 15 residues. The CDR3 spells CASTSGRYSNQPQHF. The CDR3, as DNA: TGTGCCAGCACCTCGGGACGGTATAGCAATCAGCCCCAGCATTTT.